The 31 T cell receptor beta chains below were found in one sample sequenced in a study of immune evolution from preneoplasia to lung adenocarcinoma. Sequencing was performed with immunoSEQ multiplex PCR; in TCRdb, only in-frame clones are kept and a portion is missing. The repertoire consists of over 3,500 clones, with 80% to 90% occurring once and the leading ten covering almost 4%. Sample: FFPE minimally invasive lung adenocarcinoma tissue. Receptors originate from an older donor with lung adenocarcinoma.

This chain joins TRBV5-1 and TRBJ2-1; 10 bases align to TRBD1. The CDR3 runs 17 residues. Unmatched junction bases numbered 14, after V lost 4 bases and J lost 7 bases. Germline CDR1 and CDR2: SGHRS and YFSETQ. The CDR3 DNA reads as TGCGCCAGCAGCGAACTTAAGACAGGGGGCGAGTTAAATGAGCAGTTCTTC. Translated, it gives CASSELKTGGELNEQFF.

The V and J genes are TRBV2 and TRBJ2-7; TRBD1 matches at 9 bases. The CDR3 has 15 amino acids. The junction had 8 bases not matched to a gene; V was cut back by 2 bases and J by 6 bases. Germline CDR1 and CDR2: SNHLY and FYNNEI. The CDR3 is CASSELGTGLIEQYF. CDR3 DNA sequence: TGTGCCAGCAGTGAACTCGGGACAGGGTTAATCGAGCAGTACTTC.

On this clone: The junction does not match germline at one end; this may be a read error. Within the sample, other DNA sequences also encode this same CDR3. This chain's CDR3 is CASSIGQGPLSREFF. The CDR3 DNA is TGTGCCAGTAGCATAGGACAGGGTCCCCTTTCGCGGGAGTTCTTC. V gene TRBV19 combines with J gene TRBJ2-1, with TRBD1 matching over 8 bases. CDR1 and CDR2 (germline): LNHDA, SQIVND (reference sequence). This CDR3 has 15 residues.

This clone came up a few times. The chain couples TRBV6-4 to TRBJ1-2; TRBD1 matches at 7 bases. Germline CDR1 and CDR2: MRHNA and SNTAGT. Trimming at V came to 3 bases and at J to 1 base, leaving 11 bases not matched to a gene. CDR3 length: 17 amino acids. CDR3 loop: CASSEVGGGLGNYGYTF. CDR3 coding DNA: TGTGCCAGCAGTGAAGTTGGAGGGGGCCTGGGTAACTATGGCTACACCTTC.

The chain recombines TRBV6-6 with TRBJ2-7; a weak D match, TRBD2 (6 bases). This CDR3 contains 12 residues. In germline, CDR1 is MNHNY, CDR2 SVGAGI (reference sequence). Trimming took off 6 bases at V and 7 bases at J, with 13 bases between the two ends. CDR3 nucleotides: TGTGCCAGCAGGGATGGAGCGGGTGAGCAGTACTTC. It translates to CASRDGAGEQYF.

This clone was seen only a few times. V and J are TRBV11-2 and TRBJ1-1; 8 bases match TRBD1. The trim removed 1 base at V and 10 bases at J, leaving 14 bases unmatched. The CDR3 runs 16 residues. Per the germline V gene, CDR1 is SGHAT and CDR2 is FQNNGV. The CDR3 protein is CASSLGGQGALLRAFF. For the CDR3, the DNA is TGTGCCAGCAGCTTAGGGGGCCAGGGGGCCCTGCTAAGAGCTTTCTTT.

The gene calls are TRBV30 and TRBJ1-2; 9 positions match TRBD1. Germline V gene sequence: CDR1 GTSNPN, CDR2 SVGIG (reference sequence). The CDR3 spans 16 residues. Trimming at V came to 5 bases and at J to 7 bases, leaving 17 bases not matched to a gene. The CDR3 loop reads CAWLDPGQGRYSGYTF. The CDR3 DNA follows: TGTGCCTGGCTAGACCCAGGACAGGGGAGATATTCTGGCTACACCTTC.

The CDR3: CAISDSDRGPGYTF. In DNA form, the CDR3 reads TGTGCCATCAGTGACTCGGACAGGGGGCCCGGCTACACCTTC. V and J are TRBV10-3 and TRBJ1-2, with 11 nucleotides matching TRBD1. The germline CDR1 and CDR2 sequences are ENHRY and SYGVKD. The CDR3 spans 14 residues. Unmatched junction bases numbered 5, after V lost 3 bases and J lost 8 bases.

J is TRBJ2-5 and V is TRBV1; the D segment call TRBD2 is taken from the table without a DNA check. TRBV1 is recorded as a pseudogene. CDR3 size: 20 residues. CDR3 residues: CTSSQRKQASGRSGQETQYF. The CDR3 DNA follows: TGCACCAGCAGCCAAAGAAAGCAGGCTAGCGGGAGATCGGGGCAAGAGACCCAGTACTTC.

The V gene is TRBV30, the J gene TRBJ1-1; D not resolved. The CDR3 has 15 residues. V was clipped by 3 bases and J by 0 bases, with 14 bases between them. CDR1 and CDR2 (germline): GTSNPN, SVGIG (reference sequence). CDR3 in amino acids: CAWRSPGFLNTEAFF. DNA of the CDR3: TGTGCCTGGAGATCCCCGGGATTCCTGAACACTGAAGCTTTCTTT.

This clone turned up a few times. The chain joins TRBV2 to TRBJ2-5; possible D gene TRBD1, 6 bases. Trimming removed 5 bases at V and 5 bases at J, with 15 bases between. The CDR3 loop spans 14 amino acids. Per germline, CDR1 SNHLY and CDR2 FYNNEI. The CDR3 sequence: CASSPPGVVETQYF. In DNA, the CDR3 is TGTGCCAGCAGTCCCCCAGGGGTGGTGGAGACCCAGTACTTC.

Regarding this clone: One junction end does not reproduce the germline sequence, and a read error may be involved. The chain has TRBV6-1 and TRBJ2-3; D possibly corresponds to TRBD1 (5 bases). This CDR3 spans 15 amino acids. The germline V gene has CDR1 MNHNS and CDR2 SASEGT. This CDR3 reads CASSEGVGGTDTQYF. The CDR3, as DNA: TGTGCCAGCAGCGAAGGGGTTGGGGGCACAGATACGCAGTATTTT.

This clone was recorded a few times. This chain joins TRBV4-3 and TRBJ1-2, with D unclear. V gave up 0 bases and J gave up 5 bases, with 10 bases separating them. Per the germline V gene, CDR1 is LGHNA and CDR2 is YSLEER. The CDR3 is made up of 14 amino acids. In DNA, the CDR3 is TGCGCCAGCAGCCAAGATCTGGTAGGGTATGGCTACACCTTC. This encodes CASSQDLVGYGYTF.

The table lists this clone with a count of one. CDR3 residues: CASSLRGQGSGELFF. The CDR3 coding sequence is TGTGCCAGCAGCTTGAGAGGACAGGGGTCCGGGGAGCTGTTTTTT. The chain employs TRBV5-8 and TRBJ2-2; 9 positions agree with TRBD1. Trimming removed 1 base from V and 6 bases from J; junction bases left unmatched: 4. This CDR3 has 15 residues. The germline V gene has CDR1 SGHTS and CDR2 YDEGEE.

The chain carries TRBV27 and TRBJ2-7; D gene uncertain. The germline gives CDR1 MNHEY, CDR2 SMNVEV (reference sequence). V was cut by 3 bases and J by 1 base, with 10 bases left in between. The CDR3 is made up of 14 amino acids. In DNA form, the CDR3 reads TGTGCCAGCAGTTTGGCTTGGGGTTCCTACGAGCAGTACTTC. Protein: CASSLAWGSYEQYF.

The chain recombines TRBV6-4 with TRBJ2-7; D is unresolved. The CDR3 runs 13 residues. With 2 bases removed from V and 4 bases from J, the gap between germline ends came to 9 bases. Germline values: CDR1 MRHNA, CDR2 SNTAGT. In DNA form, the CDR3 reads TGTGCCAGCAGTGACCCCGATTTTTACGAGCAGTACTTC. Amino acid sequence: CASSDPDFYEQYF.

V gene TRBV7-2 combines with J gene TRBJ2-1, with 9 bases lining up with TRBD1. Trimming at V came to 5 bases and at J to 7 bases, leaving 9 bases not matched to a gene. The CDR3 runs to 15 residues. Per the germline V gene, CDR1 is SGHTA and CDR2 is FQGNSA. The CDR3: CASSRPGQGANEQFF. CDR3 coding DNA: TGTGCCAGCAGCCGACCGGGACAGGGTGCGAATGAGCAGTTCTTC. The entire variable domain, with the rest obtained from reference TRBV7-2 and TRBJ2-1, is as follows: GAGVSQSPSNKVTEKGKDVELRCDPISGHTALYWYRQSLGQGLEFLIYFQGNSAPDKSGLPSDRFSAERTGGSVSTLTIQRTQQEDSAVYLCASSRPGQGANEQFFGPGTRLTVL.

In its sample, this clone was seen a few times. The rearrangement joins TRBV7-8 to TRBJ1-5, with D uncertain. The CDR3 runs to 14 residues. Germline loops: CDR1 SGHVS, CDR2 FQNEAQ. The germline V and J ends were trimmed by 1 base and 6 bases, with 10 bases remaining between them. CDR3 in amino acids: CASSLVGEAQPQHF. CDR3 in DNA: TGTGCCAGCAGCTTAGTTGGGGAGGCTCAGCCCCAGCATTTT.

The rearrangement joins TRBV7-6 to TRBJ2-3; D unclear. CDR3 length: 14 residues. V was pared by 5 bases and J by 3 bases, with 12 bases between. Germline V lookup: CDR1 SGHVS, CDR2 FNYEAQ. The CDR3 DNA reads as TGTGCCAGCAGCCCCGGCGACTTGACAGATACGCAGTATTTT. Translation: CASSPGDLTDTQYF.

The chain couples TRBV4-1 to TRBJ2-3; a weak D match, TRBD1 (6 bases). This CDR3 contains 16 residues. Germline CDR1 reads MGHRA; CDR2 reads YSYEKL. Trimming pared 4 bases from V and 1 base from J, leaving 15 bases between. The DNA of the CDR3 is TGCGCCAGCAGCCTCACTAAAGGGGGTGGCACAGATACGCAGTATTTT. It is translated as CASSLTKGGGTDTQYF.

DNA for the CDR3: TGTGCCAGCAGCCATGATTGGGGTGCCGTATATTTT. The encoded protein is CASSHDWGAVYF. The genes are TRBV11-3 and TRBJ1-3; no clear D. V lost 5 bases and J lost 14, with 16 bases in between. The CDR3 loop spans 12 amino acids. The germline CDR1 and CDR2 sequences are SGHNT and YENEEA.

For this clone: Distinct nucleotide sequences in the sample also encode this CDR3. This chain joins TRBV7-6 and TRBJ2-1; D may correspond to TRBD1 or TRBD2 (5 bases each). V dropped 1 base and J dropped 3 bases, with 10 bases sitting between them. Looked up from germline, CDR1 is SGHVS and CDR2 is FNYEAQ. The CDR3 extends over 15 amino acids. The CDR3 DNA is TGTGCCAGCAGCTTAGGCCAGGGAGACTACAATGAGCAGTTCTTC. Protein product: CASSLGQGDYNEQFF. The variable domain in full, with the rest retrieved from reference TRBV7-6 and TRBJ2-1, is GAGVSQSPRYKVTKRGQDVALRCDPISGHVSLYWYRQALGQGPEFLTYFNYEAQQDKSGLPNDRFSAERPEGSISTLTIQRTEQRDSAMYRCASSLGQGDYNEQFFGPGTRLTVL.

The chain is built from TRBV7-9 and TRBJ1-3, with D possibly TRBD1 on 5 matching bases. The CDR3 has 16 amino acids. From germline, CDR1 is SEHNR and CDR2 FQNEAQ (reference sequence). With 7 bases removed from V and 0 bases from J, the gap between germline ends came to 16 bases. CDR3 nucleotide sequence: TGTGCCAGCATCACGGGACCGATGAGCTCTGGAAACACCATATATTTT. Protein product: CASITGPMSSGNTIYF.

The gene calls are TRBV30 and TRBJ1-1; 8 bases fit TRBD1. V dropped 5 bases and J dropped 0; count of bases not matched to a gene: 2. CDR3 length: 13 residues. Germline-derived CDR1 and CDR2 are GTSNPN and SVGIG (reference sequence). The CDR3 sequence is CAWRGQVNTEAFF. The DNA for the CDR3 is TGTGCCTGGCGGGGACAGGTGAACACTGAAGCTTTCTTT.

This clone has only one observation. This chain connects TRBV29-1 to TRBJ1-1; TRBD1 is a possible D gene (5 bases). The ends were cut back, 3 bases at V and 0 bases at J, with 11 bases in the middle. The CDR3 covers 14 residues. From germline, CDR1 is SQVTM and CDR2 ANQGSEA. The CDR3 DNA is TGCAGCGTTGAGGGTGGGGGTATGAACACTGAAGCTTTCTTT. Amino acids: CSVEGGGMNTEAFF.

The genes are TRBV18 and TRBJ2-2; 8 nucleotides match TRBD2. V lost 3 bases, J lost 6 bases, and 6 bases stayed unmatched. CDR1 KGHSH and CDR2 LQKENI come from the germline V gene. CDR3 size: 15 residues. The CDR3 nucleotides read TGTGCCAGCTCACCCCGAGCGGGAGAGGCCGGGGAGCTGTTTTTT. Encoded protein: CASSPRAGEAGELFF.

V gene TRBV5-1 combines with J gene TRBJ2-7; D gene unclear. Germline loops: CDR1 SGHRS, CDR2 YFSETQ. This CDR3 spans 13 amino acids. Trimming left V 0 bases short and J 1 base short, with 5 bases between. The CDR3 reads CASSLEGSYEQYF. In DNA form, the CDR3 reads TGCGCCAGCAGCTTGGAAGGTTCCTACGAGCAGTACTTC. The whole variable domain, filled in from reference TRBV5-1 and TRBJ2-7, reads KAGVTQTPRYLIKTRGQQVTLSCSPISGHRSVSWYQQTPGQGLQFLFEYFSETQRNKGNFPGRFSGRQFSNSRSEMNVSTLELGDSALYLCASSLEGSYEQYFGPGTRLTVT.

The rearrangement links TRBV5-1 to TRBJ1-1; no definite D call. Trimming stripped 0 bases from V and 1 base from J, with 10 bases between. Germline V lookup: CDR1 SGHRS, CDR2 YFSETQ. The CDR3 contains 15 residues. The CDR3 loop is CASSLVGLKNTEAFF. CDR3 coding DNA: TGCGCCAGCAGCTTGGTGGGCCTCAAGAACACTGAAGCTTTCTTT.

V usage is TRBV7-8 and J usage is TRBJ2-1; D is perhaps TRBD1 (5 bases). Germline CDR1 SGHVS, CDR2 FQNEAQ. The CDR3 extends over 15 amino acids. Between the trimmed V and J ends, which lost 7 bases and 0 bases, there was a span of 13 bases. As DNA, the CDR3 is TGTGCCAGCAAGAAACAGGAGAGCTCCTACAATGAGCAGTTCTTC. It codes for CASKKQESSYNEQFF.

This chain links TRBV11-2 with TRBJ2-3; 10 bases are a match to TRBD2. The ends lost 1 base at V and 3 bases at J; junction bases unmatched: 10. Germline-derived CDR1 and CDR2 are SGHAT and FQNNGV. The CDR3 length is 18 residues. CDR3 in DNA: TGTGCCAGCAGCTTAGTGCTAGCGGGAGTGGGTGGGACAGATACGCAGTATTTT. Translating it yields CASSLVLAGVGGTDTQYF. Full variable domain (remainder filled in from reference TRBV11-2 and TRBJ2-3): EAGVAQSPRYKIIEKRQSVAFWCNPISGHATLYWYQQILGQGPKLLIQFQNNGVVDDSQLPKDRFSAERLKGVDSTLKIQPAKLEDSAVYLCASSLVLAGVGGTDTQYFGPGTRLTVL.

This clone was picked up one time. This rearrangement joins TRBV29-1 to TRBJ2-3; D is perhaps TRBD1 or TRBD2 (5 bases each). This CDR3 contains 12 residues. The germline V gene has CDR1 SQVTM and CDR2 ANQGSEA. As DNA, the CDR3 is TGCTCCCTGGGAGTGGGGGAAGATACGCAGTATTTT. Amino acid sequence: CSLGVGEDTQYF.